The 25 T cell receptor beta chains below were found in one sample sequenced in a study of cytomegalovirus exposure and HLA in healthy donors. This table comes from immunoSEQ multiplex PCR, and its TCRdb copy is limited to in-frame clones, with some not included. In the table there are 150,000 to 200,000 clones, roughly 85% of which are singletons. The sequencing input was PBMCs. These receptors all stem from a man aged 18 to 29 in good health and CMV-seropositive.

CDR3 sequence (DNA): TGCGCCAGCAGCTCGGGGGGACAGGGTAGGGCGAACACTGAAGCTTTCTTT. Protein product: CASSSGGQGRANTEAFF. The chain combines TRBV5-1 with TRBJ1-1; 9 nucleotides agree with TRBD1. The CDR3 is 17 residues long. The V gene's germline CDR1 is SGHRS and CDR2 YFSETQ. J was trimmed by 1 base and V by 3 bases; bases with no gene match: 10.

The chain is built from TRBV10-3 and TRBJ2-7; possible D gene TRBD1, 6 bases. The CDR3 runs 13 residues. Germline assignment: CDR1 ENHRY and CDR2 SYGVKD. Trimming removed 5 bases from V and 5 bases from J, with 13 bases in between. The CDR3 loop reads CAISQGIGDEQYF. In nucleotides, the CDR3 is TGTGCCATCAGTCAGGGGATAGGGGACGAGCAGTACTTC.

The CDR3 sequence: CASSLYGDRVTEAFF. CDR3 nucleotide sequence: TGTGCCAGCAGTTTATACGGGGACAGGGTTACTGAAGCTTTCTTT. This chain joins TRBV28 and TRBJ1-1; TRBD1 matches 9 bases. The CDR3 is 15 amino acids. After removal of 1 base from V and 5 bases from J, the junction contained 5 bases not matched to a gene. Germline lookup yields CDR1 MDHEN and CDR2 SYDVKM.

The gene calls are TRBV27 and TRBJ1-1, with 8 bases aligning to TRBD1. V shed 7 bases and J 5 bases; nucleotides not matched to a gene: 9. The CDR3 runs 14 residues. Germline CDR1 and CDR2: MNHEY and SMNVEV (reference sequence). In DNA form, the CDR3 reads TGTGCCAGCAAAAAGAACAGGGGGGAGACTGAAGCTTTCTTT. This translates into CASKKNRGETEAFF.

This chain connects TRBV5-1 to TRBJ2-1, with TRBD2 identical over 7 bases. Germline CDR1 reads SGHRS; CDR2 reads YFSETQ. There are 16 residues in the CDR3. After removal of 5 bases from V and 8 bases from J, the junction contained 16 bases not matched to a gene. CDR3 nucleotides: TGCGCCAGCAGACTAGCCGCGGGAGTCCTTGGGGATGAGCAGTTCTTC. This sequence encodes CASRLAAGVLGDEQFF. Using reference TRBV5-1 and TRBJ2-1 for the parts outside the CDR3, the full variable domain is KAGVTQTPRYLIKTRGQQVTLSCSPISGHRSVSWYQQTPGQGLQFLFEYFSETQRNKGNFPGRFSGRQFSNSRSEMNVSTLELGDSALYLCASRLAAGVLGDEQFFGPGTRLTVL.

This sequence joins TRBV4-1 and TRBJ1-5; 9 nucleotides match TRBD1. Germline trimming cut 3 bases from V and 6 bases from J; bases unmatched to any gene: 6. The CDR3 has 15 amino acids. Germline CDR1 reads MGHRA; CDR2 reads YSYEKL. The CDR3: CASSQVDRGGQPQHF. The CDR3 coding sequence is TGCGCCAGCAGCCAGGTGGACAGGGGAGGTCAGCCCCAGCATTTT.

The chain recombines TRBV30 with TRBJ2-3; 7 bases map to TRBD1. V shed 8 bases, J shed 3 bases, and the junction held 8 bases outside the gene matches. The CDR3 is made up of 13 amino acids. Germline V CDR1 and CDR2: GTSNPN, SVGIG (reference sequence). The CDR3 here is CAGNRGSTDTQYF. The DNA for the CDR3 is TGTGCCGGGAACAGGGGAAGTACAGATACGCAGTATTTT.

V usage is TRBV6-4 and J usage is TRBJ2-6, with D possibly matching TRBD2 (6 bases). From germline, CDR1 is MRHNA and CDR2 SNTAGT. The CDR3 consists of 16 residues. Trimming removed 7 bases at V and 0 bases at J, with 13 bases between. CDR3 sequence reads: CASTKEGTSGANVLTF. In DNA form, the CDR3 reads TGTGCCAGCACGAAGGAGGGGACCTCTGGGGCCAACGTCCTGACTTTC.

Only a few counts were recorded for this clone. The CDR3 sequence: CASSPGRAYEQFF. As DNA, the CDR3 is TGTGCCAGCTCACCAGGGCGTGCTTATGAGCAGTTCTTC. The chain carries TRBV18 and TRBJ2-1; D ambiguous. Trimming pared 2 bases from V and 8 bases from J, leaving 10 bases between. The CDR3 totals 13 residues. Germline loops: CDR1 KGHSH, CDR2 LQKENI.

The chain employs TRBV7-9 and TRBJ1-4, with 10 positions matching TRBD1. Germline trimming cut 5 bases from V and 7 bases from J; bases unmatched to any gene: 4. Germline CDR1 SEHNR, CDR2 FQNEAQ (reference sequence). This CDR3 spans 14 amino acids. As DNA, the CDR3 is TGTGCCAGCAGCCTAGGACAGGGGGTTGAAAAACTGTTTTTT. Translation gives CASSLGQGVEKLFF.

The chain joins TRBV5-1 to TRBJ2-1, with TRBD2 as a possible D gene (6 bases). The CDR3 loop spans 14 amino acids. CDR1 and CDR2 (germline): SGHRS, YFSETQ. V lost 0 bases, J lost 8 bases, and 12 bases lay in between. The CDR3 region is CASSLVVWGDEQFF. The CDR3 nucleotides are TGCGCCAGCAGCTTGGTGGTGTGGGGGGATGAGCAGTTCTTC. The whole variable domain, remainder taken from reference TRBV5-1 and TRBJ2-1, is KAGVTQTPRYLIKTRGQQVTLSCSPISGHRSVSWYQQTPGQGLQFLFEYFSETQRNKGNFPGRFSGRQFSNSRSEMNVSTLELGDSALYLCASSLVVWGDEQFFGPGTRLTVL.

The chain uses TRBV6-8 and TRBJ1-4; the D gene is possibly TRBD1 (6 bases). CDR3 length: 13 residues. Germline V gives CDR1 MNHGY, CDR2 SAAAGT. Deletions cut 4 bases from V and 8 bases from J, with 11 bases between. The CDR3 spells CASSSRGFEKLFF. In DNA, the CDR3 is TGTGCCAGCAGTTCCAGGGGATTCGAAAAACTGTTTTTT.

This clone appeared once. CDR3 sequence: CASSARNTGELFF. CDR3 in DNA: TGTGCCAGCAGCGCTAGGAACACCGGGGAGCTGTTTTTT. The rearrangement joins TRBV5-4 to TRBJ2-2; D unresolved. The V end was cut by 4 bases, the J end by 1 base, with 5 bases between. There are 13 residues in the CDR3. Germline CDR1 is SGHNT and CDR2 is YYREEE (reference sequence).

The genes are TRBV9 and TRBJ2-1, with D unresolved. The CDR3 loop spans 14 amino acids. V dropped 2 bases and J dropped 5 bases, with 11 bases sitting between them. CDR1 is SGDLS and CDR2 is YYNGEE in the germline V gene. The CDR3: CASSVVEINNEQFF. CDR3 nucleotide sequence: TGTGCCAGCAGCGTTGTCGAGATTAACAATGAGCAGTTCTTC. Full variable domain (rest looked up from reference TRBV9 and TRBJ2-1): DSGVTQTPKHLITATGQRVTLRCSPRSGDLSVYWYQQSLDQGLQFLIQYYNGEERAKGNILERFSAQQFPDLHSELNLSSLELGDSALYFCASSVVEINNEQFFGPGTRLTVL.

The V call is TRBV7-9, the J call TRBJ2-7; TRBD2 matches at 7 bases. The CDR3 contains 14 residues. J lost 3 bases, V lost 5 bases, and 7 bases had no gene match. Germline V gene data show CDR1 as SEHNR and CDR2 as FQNEAQ (reference sequence). The CDR3 nucleotides are TGTGCCAGCAGCGTATTCGGGGAGGGCTACGAGCAGTACTTC. Translating it yields CASSVFGEGYEQYF.

The rearrangement links TRBV21-1 to TRBJ1-1; the DNA was not used to check the table's D call, TRBD1. TRBV21-1 has pseudogene status. The CDR3 contains 14 residues. The CDR3 coding sequence is TGTGCCAGCAGCAAAGGGGGCGCGAACACTGAAGCTTTCTTT. This codes for CASSKGGANTEAFF.

In regard to this clone: Within the sample, other DNA sequences also encode this same CDR3. The genes are TRBV15 and TRBJ2-7; D is uncertain. V lost 0 bases and J 3 bases, leaving 6 bases between the germline ends. The CDR3 is 13 residues long. Germline V gene lookup returns CDR1 LNHNV and CDR2 YYDKDF (reference sequence). In DNA form, the CDR3 reads TGTGCCACCAGCAGAGATAGAGACTACGAGCAGTACTTC. It specifies CATSRDRDYEQYF.

Only one count was recorded for this clone. V and J are TRBV4-1 and TRBJ1-5; D is ambiguous. From germline, CDR1 is MGHRA and CDR2 YSYEKL. The CDR3 loop spans 14 amino acids. Trimming removed 6 bases at V and 4 bases at J, with 13 bases between. The CDR3 nucleotides are TGCGCCAGCAGTTACGGGATCAAGAATCAGCCCCAGCATTTT. Translation: CASSYGIKNQPQHF.

The gene calls are TRBV5-5 and TRBJ2-7; D remains ambiguous. Trimming took off 0 bases at V and 4 bases at J, with 8 bases between the two ends. The CDR3 has 13 residues. In germline, CDR1 is SGHKS, CDR2 YYEKEE (reference sequence). The CDR3 DNA is TGTGCCAGCAGCTTGGTGTCCGAGTACGAGCAGTACTTC. Translating it yields CASSLVSEYEQYF. The complete variable domain, with remaining parts taken from reference TRBV5-5 and TRBJ2-7, reads DAGVTQSPTHLIKTRGQQVTLRCSPISGHKSVSWYQQVLGQGPQFIFQYYEKEERGRGNFPDRFSARQFPNYSSELNVNALLLGDSALYLCASSLVSEYEQYFGPGTRLTVT.

The chain uses TRBV28 and TRBJ1-1, with TRBD1 identical over 11 bases. The CDR3 is 14 amino acids. Looked up from germline, CDR1 is MDHEN and CDR2 is SYDVKM. V lost 5 bases to trimming and J lost 1 base; unmatched junction nucleotides: 0. The CDR3: CASSGTGGNTEAFF. CDR3 coding DNA: TGTGCCAGCAGTGGGACAGGGGGGAACACTGAAGCTTTCTTT.

The chain carries TRBV5-1 and TRBJ1-1, with D perhaps matching TRBD1 (6 bases). CDR1 and CDR2 (germline): SGHRS, YFSETQ. CDR3 size: 15 residues. The germline V and J ends were trimmed by 3 bases and 0 bases, with 12 bases remaining between them. CDR3 amino acids: CASSSTGTMNTEAFF. The CDR3 coding sequence is TGCGCCAGCAGCTCTACAGGGACGATGAACACTGAAGCTTTCTTT.

The V gene is TRBV7-9, the J gene TRBJ2-7; TRBD2 matches at 9 bases. With V trimmed by 3 bases and J by 2 bases, 2 bases remained unmatched. The CDR3 contains 14 residues. Germline-derived CDR1 and CDR2 are SEHNR and FQNEAQ (reference sequence). DNA of the CDR3: TGTGCCAGCAGCTTGAGCGGGAGGCCCTACGAGCAGTACTTC. Its protein is CASSLSGRPYEQYF.

The rearrangement uses TRBV28 and TRBJ2-1, with D tentatively TRBD2 (6 bases). This CDR3 comprises 15 residues. Trimming took off 4 bases at V and 6 bases at J, with 16 bases between the two ends. Per the germline V gene, CDR1 is MDHEN and CDR2 is SYDVKM. For the CDR3, the DNA is TGTGCCAGCAGTTCTAGGCGGGAAATTATCAATGAGCAGTTCTTC. Protein sequence: CASSSRREIINEQFF.

The chain combines TRBV6-1 with TRBJ2-7; 7 bases line up with TRBD2. The CDR3 has 15 residues. CDR1 MNHNS and CDR2 SASEGT come from the germline V gene. V lost 7 bases to trimming and J lost 2 bases; unmatched junction nucleotides: 11. The CDR3 here is CASIEGGSITYEQYF. In nucleotides, the CDR3 is TGTGCCAGCATCGAGGGCGGGAGTATTACCTACGAGCAGTACTTC.

CDR3 region: CASSSTPGLAVYNEQFF. CDR3 nucleotides: TGTGCCAGCAGCTCCACGCCGGGACTAGCGGTCTACAATGAGCAGTTCTTC. The chain combines TRBV7-6 with TRBJ2-1; 11 nucleotides line up with TRBD2. The CDR3 extends over 17 amino acids. Germline CDR1 is SGHVS and CDR2 is FNYEAQ. V was clipped by 4 bases and J by 3 bases; unmatched bases: 8. The variable domain in full, with the rest retrieved from reference TRBV7-6 and TRBJ2-1, is GAGVSQSPRYKVTKRGQDVALRCDPISGHVSLYWYRQALGQGPEFLTYFNYEAQQDKSGLPNDRFSAERPEGSISTLTIQRTEQRDSAMYRCASSSTPGLAVYNEQFFGPGTRLTVL.